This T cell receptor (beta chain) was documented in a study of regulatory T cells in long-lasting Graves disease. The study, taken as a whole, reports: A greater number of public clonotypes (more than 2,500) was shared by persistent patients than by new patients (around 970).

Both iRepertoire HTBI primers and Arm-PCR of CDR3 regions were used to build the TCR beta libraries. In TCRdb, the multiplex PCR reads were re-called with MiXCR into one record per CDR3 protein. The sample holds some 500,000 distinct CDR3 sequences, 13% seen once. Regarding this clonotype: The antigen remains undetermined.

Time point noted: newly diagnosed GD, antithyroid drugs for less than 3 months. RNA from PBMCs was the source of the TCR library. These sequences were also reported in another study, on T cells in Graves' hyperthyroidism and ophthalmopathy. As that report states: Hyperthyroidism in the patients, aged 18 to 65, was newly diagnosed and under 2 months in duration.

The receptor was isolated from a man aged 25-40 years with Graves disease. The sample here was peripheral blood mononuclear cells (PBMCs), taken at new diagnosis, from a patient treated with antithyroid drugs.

The CDR3 coding sequence is TGCGCCAGCAGTCAAGGACGGAACACCGGGGAGCTGTTTTTT. Protein product: CASSQGRNTGELFF. This sequence joins TRBV5-1 and TRBJ2-2; D remains unclear. This CDR3 contains 14 residues. Trimming took 5 bases from V and 1 from J, leaving 9 bases between them. Looked up from germline, CDR1 is SGHRS and CDR2 is YFSETQ.